The clone carrying this T cell receptor (beta chain) was found many times. As yet, its antigen is unknown. Diagnoses used clinical symptoms, serum thyroxine and TRAb, thyroid ultrasound and orbital computed tomography. Amplified TCR beta CDR3 regions came from RNA transcripts. In the first-round RT-PCR of the TCR CDR3, the HTBI primer set was used. TCRdb independently ran MiXCR on the multiplex PCR reads; one entry per CDR3 protein. This repertoire shows more than 500,000 distinct CDR3 sequences, approximately 48% found once; its top ten account for about 43%. Between the trimmed V and J ends, which lost 7 bases and 0 bases, there was a span of 10 bases. The CDR3 extends over 14 amino acids. Germline lookup yields CDR1 MNHNS and CDR2 SASEGT. This record comes from a study of T cells in Graves' hyperthyroidism and ophthalmopathy. Findings and caveats of the study: Model output signaled ophthalmopathy a median 6.5 months ahead of onset.

The chain links TRBV6-1 to TRBJ1-5, with D unresolved. This TCR was recovered from an adult woman with Graves' disease, either hyperthyroidism or ophthalmopathy (not recorded which). Material: peripheral blood or thyroid tissue (not recorded which). The CDR3 DNA sequence: TGTGCCAGCACCGACTTAGGTAGCAATCAGCCCCAGCATTTT. It codes for CASTDLGSNQPQHF.